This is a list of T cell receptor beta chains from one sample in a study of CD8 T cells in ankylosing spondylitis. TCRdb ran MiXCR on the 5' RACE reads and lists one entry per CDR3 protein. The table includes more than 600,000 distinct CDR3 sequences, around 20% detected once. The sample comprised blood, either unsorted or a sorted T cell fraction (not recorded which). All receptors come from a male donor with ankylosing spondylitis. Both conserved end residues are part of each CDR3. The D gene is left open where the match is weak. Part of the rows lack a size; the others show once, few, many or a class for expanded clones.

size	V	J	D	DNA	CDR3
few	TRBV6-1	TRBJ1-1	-	TGTGCCAGCAGCCTACAGGTTAGGGCTGAAGCTTTCTTT	CASSLQVRAEAFF
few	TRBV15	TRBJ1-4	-	TGTGCCACCAGCAGAGGGGGGGGACTGACGGATGAAAAACTGTTTTTT	CATSRGGGLTDEKLFF
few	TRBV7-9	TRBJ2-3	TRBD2	TGTGCCAGCAGCCAACCTCGCGGGGGACGCCAGGATAGTACGCAGTATTTT	CASSQPRGGRQDSTQYF
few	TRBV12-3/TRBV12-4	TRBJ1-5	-	TGTGCCAGCAGTTTGAACAGGGAGGCTCAGCCCCAGCATTTT	CASSLNREAQPQHF
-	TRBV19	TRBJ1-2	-	TGTGCCAGTACCGCGATTGGAGGCGCGAGGGGCTACACCTTC	CASTAIGGARGYTF
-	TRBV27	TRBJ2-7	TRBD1	TGTGCCAACAGTCACCCGGGACAGTTTTACGAGCAGTACTTC	CANSHPGQFYEQYF
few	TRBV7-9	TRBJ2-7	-	TGTGCCAGCAGCTTAGGTCCAAACACCTACGAGCAGTACTTC	CASSLGPNTYEQYF
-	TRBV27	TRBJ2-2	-	TGTGCCAGCAGCCCGACTAGTTCGTTGGGCGGGGAGCTGTTTTTT	CASSPTSSLGGELFF
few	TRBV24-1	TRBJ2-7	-	TGTGCCACCAGTGATTTGCAGAAGGGGTTCATCCACGAGCAGTACTTC	CATSDLQKGFIHEQYF
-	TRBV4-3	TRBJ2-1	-	TGCGCCAGCAGCCAAGATTGGAGCGGGCTATACAATGAGCAGTTCTTC	CASSQDWSGLYNEQFF
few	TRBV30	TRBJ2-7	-	TGTGCCTGGAGTGTACCCGGGGGGCCTCGCGAGCAGTACTTC	CAWSVPGGPREQYF
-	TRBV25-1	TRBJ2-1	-	TGTGCCAGCAGTGCAGGGAAGGCTGGGGCCGGCTGGTGGGAGCAGTTCTTC	CASSAGKAGAGWWEQFF
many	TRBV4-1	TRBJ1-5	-	TGCGCCAGCAGCCTCGTCCCAAATCAGCCCCAGCATTTT	CASSLVPNQPQHF
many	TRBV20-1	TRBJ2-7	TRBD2	TGCAGTGCTAGAGTGGCTAGCGGGGGCTACGAGCAGTACTTC	CSARVASGGYEQYF
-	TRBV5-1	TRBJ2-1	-	TGCGCCAGCAGCGGACGACTAGGTCATGAGCAGTTCTTC	CASSGRLGHEQFF
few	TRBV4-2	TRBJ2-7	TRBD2	TGTGCCAGCAGCCAAGATTTACGGGAGGGCGAGCAGTACTTC	CASSQDLREGEQYF
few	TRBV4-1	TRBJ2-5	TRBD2	TGCGCCAGCAGCCAAGTAGGGGAGCGGGAACAAGAGACCCAGTACTTC	CASSQVGEREQETQYF
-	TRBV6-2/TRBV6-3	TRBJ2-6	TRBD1	TGTGCCAGCAAGGCAGGGGGTATTACTGGGGCCAACGTCCTGACTTTC	CASKAGGITGANVLTF
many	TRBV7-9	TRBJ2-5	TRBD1	TGTGCCAGCAGCCCACAGGGGTTGGAGACCCAGTACTTC	CASSPQGLETQYF
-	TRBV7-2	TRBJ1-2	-	TGTGCCAGCAGCCCCGGGATACCTAACTATGGCTACACCTTC	CASSPGIPNYGYTF
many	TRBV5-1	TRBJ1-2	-	TGCGCCAGCAGCCCAACAGGGAGGACTAACTATGGCTACACCTTC	CASSPTGRTNYGYTF
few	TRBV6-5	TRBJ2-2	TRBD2	TGTGCCAGCTTCGGGAGGACCGGGGAGCTGTTTTTT	CASFGRTGELFF
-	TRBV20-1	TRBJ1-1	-	TGCAGTGTGGGGGCTCTAGGAGGGAACACTGAAGCTTTCTTT	CSVGALGGNTEAFF
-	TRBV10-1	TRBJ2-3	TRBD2	TGCGCCAGCAGTGACCGGGGGGGCCTCACAGATACGCAGTATTTT	CASSDRGGLTDTQYF
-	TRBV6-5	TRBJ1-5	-	TGTGCCAGCAGTTACTCGATATATCAGCCCCAGCATTTT	CASSYSIYQPQHF
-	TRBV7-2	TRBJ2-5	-	TGTGCCAGCAGCCGGAGCGGGCCTTCCAGGGAGACCCAGTACTTC	CASSRSGPSRETQYF
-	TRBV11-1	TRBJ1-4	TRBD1	TGTGCCAGCAGCTTAGGGACAGGTTTTCTTCCAACTAATGAAAAACTGTTTTTT	CASSLGTGFLPTNEKLFF
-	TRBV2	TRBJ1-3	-	TGTGCCAGCACCCGGGACGGACAAATTGGAAACACCATATATTTT	CASTRDGQIGNTIYF
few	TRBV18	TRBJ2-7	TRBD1	TGTGCCAGCTCACCTGACGGGACAGGGGGATCCTACGAGCAGTACTTC	CASSPDGTGGSYEQYF
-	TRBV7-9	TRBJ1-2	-	TGTGCCAGCACCCCGGGAGGGGGCTACACCTTC	CASTPGGGYTF
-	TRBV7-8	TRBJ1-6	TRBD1	TGTGCCAGCAGCTTATCCGGGACAGGGAGATATAATTCACCCCTCCACTTT	CASSLSGTGRYNSPLHF
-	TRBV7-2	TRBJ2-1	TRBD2	TGTGCCAGCAGCTACTGGCTAGCGGGAGCCACCAATGAGCAGTTCTTC	CASSYWLAGATNEQFF
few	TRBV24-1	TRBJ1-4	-	TGTGCCACCAGTGATTTGCGGGAGAAACTGTTTTTT	CATSDLREKLFF
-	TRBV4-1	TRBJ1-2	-	TGCGCCAGCAGCCAAGAGGAGGGACGTCAAAGTGGCTACACCTTC	CASSQEEGRQSGYTF
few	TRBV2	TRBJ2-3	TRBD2	TGTGCCAGCATAATAAGCGGGAGTTCAACAGATACGCAGTATTTT	CASIISGSSTDTQYF
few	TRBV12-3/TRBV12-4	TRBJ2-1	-	TGTGCCAGCAGTTTAGGTGAGGGATCCTACAATGAGCAGCTCTTC	CASSLGEGSYNEQLF
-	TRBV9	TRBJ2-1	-	TGTGCCAGCAGTCCCCTTCCGGGGGAGTACAATGAGCAGTTCTTC	CASSPLPGEYNEQFF
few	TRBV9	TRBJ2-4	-	TGTGCCAGCAGCGTAGCCCTGGGGGGTGACATTCAGTACTTC	CASSVALGGDIQYF
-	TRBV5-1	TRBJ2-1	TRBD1	TGCGCCAGCAGCTTGTCCGTGGACAGGGGCAACAATGAGCAGTTCTTC	CASSLSVDRGNNEQFF
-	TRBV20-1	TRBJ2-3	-	TGCAGTGCTGATTCCTCCTCGGACAGCACAGATACGCAGTATTTT	CSADSSSDSTDTQYF
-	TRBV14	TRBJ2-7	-	TGTGCCAGCAGCCGGGAGAGGCCGTACGAGCAGTACTTC	CASSRERPYEQYF
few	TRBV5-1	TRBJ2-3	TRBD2	TGCGCCAGCAGCACGGGACTAGCGGGACAAGGCGCAGATACGCAGTATTTT	CASSTGLAGQGADTQYF